These 31 T cell receptor beta chains were all obtained from the same sample, sequenced in a study of cytomegalovirus exposure and HLA in healthy donors. PCR amplification relied on 60 Vbeta primers (plus 13 Jbeta primers). Profiling relied on immunoSEQ multiplex PCR, and the TCRdb table lists in-frame clones only, not all of them. The sample gives tens of thousands of clones, around 65% of which show up once; roughly 5.2% is in the top ten. Material: PBMCs. The receptor set was obtained from a man aged 55 to 69 in good health and CMV-seropositive.

This clone is termed medium-sized. This chain uses TRBV10-3 with TRBJ2-7; a weak D match, TRBD2 (7 bases). Germline V gene data show CDR1 as ENHRY and CDR2 as SYGVKD. This CDR3 is built from 14 residues. V was shortened by 4 bases and J by 4 bases, with 14 bases between the two germline ends. CDR3 amino acids: CAISVGGARYEQYF. The CDR3 nucleotides are TGTGCCATCAGTGTTGGGGGGGCCCGTTACGAGCAGTACTTC.

This chain connects TRBV27 to TRBJ2-5; 8 bases align to TRBD1. The J call may be in error: the DNA end matches TRBJ2-7 better. The CDR3 runs 14 residues. CDR1 MNHEY and CDR2 SMNVEV come from the germline V gene (reference sequence). The CDR3 sequence is CASSLGGQGSEQYF. CDR3 in DNA: TGTGCCAGCAGTTTAGGAGGACAGGGCTCCGAGCAGTACTTC.

The rearrangement joins TRBV11-2 to TRBJ1-1; D unclear. The CDR3 sequence is 14 residues long. V was pared by 0 bases and J by 3 bases, with 8 bases between. Germline V gene data show CDR1 as SGHAT and CDR2 as FQNNGV. The CDR3 region is CASSLDPVYTEAFF. In DNA form, the CDR3 reads TGTGCCAGCAGCTTAGATCCTGTTTACACTGAAGCTTTCTTT.

CDR3 nucleotide sequence: TGTGCCAGCAGTTCTCGTCCGGGACAGGGAGCCCACGAGCAGTACTTC. Its translation is CASSSRPGQGAHEQYF. This chain links TRBV7-6 with TRBJ2-7; 9 positions agree with TRBD1. This CDR3 is 16 amino acids long. Germline lookup yields CDR1 SGHVS and CDR2 FNYEAQ. V shed 6 bases, J shed 5 bases, and the junction held 14 bases outside the gene matches.

Note on this clone: One end of the junction fails to match germline, which may point to a read error. The V and J genes are TRBV7-9 and TRBJ2-3; TRBD1 agrees at 7 bases. CDR1 SEHNR and CDR2 FQNEAQ come from the germline V gene (reference sequence). The CDR3 contains 14 residues. The CDR3 loop reads CSSSFLDRADTQYF. CDR3 DNA sequence: TGTTCCAGCAGCTTCCTTGACAGGGCAGATACGCAGTATTTT.

A single count supports this clone. This chain connects TRBV2 to TRBJ2-2; a possible D gene is TRBD2 (7 bases). Germline values: CDR1 SNHLY, CDR2 FYNNEI. The CDR3 is made up of 15 amino acids. V dropped 4 bases and J dropped 5 bases, with 14 bases sitting between them. The CDR3 DNA sequence: TGTGCCAGCAGTGGGCTGGGGGGGCCAACCGGGGAGCTGTTTTTT. This sequence encodes CASSGLGGPTGELFF.

Details on this clone: One end of the junction fails to match germline, which may point to a read error. This chain uses TRBV7-9 with TRBJ1-2; D not resolved. Germline CDR1 is SEHNR and CDR2 is FQNEAQ (reference sequence). CDR3 length equals 12 residues. For the CDR3, the DNA is TGTTCCAGCAGCTCCGGTAACTATGGCTACACCTTC. As protein: CSSSSGNYGYTF.

The V gene is TRBV19, the J gene TRBJ1-1; TRBD1 is a possible D gene (5 bases). V was shortened by 3 bases and J by 8 bases, with 10 bases between the two germline ends. Germline V gives CDR1 LNHDA, CDR2 SQIVND (reference sequence). The CDR3 consists of 12 residues. In DNA form, the CDR3 reads TGTGCCAGTAGTATCGGGGGTATCGAAGCTTTCTTT. Its translation: CASSIGGIEAFF.

This clone was counted between two and nine times. V usage is TRBV11-2 and J usage is TRBJ2-1; the match to TRBD2 covers 7 bases. The CDR3 runs to 17 residues. Germline lookup yields CDR1 SGHAT and CDR2 FQNNGV. V was clipped by 6 bases and J by 0 bases; unmatched bases: 11. The CDR3 spells CASRLFPSGSSYNEQFF. In nucleotides, the CDR3 is TGTGCCAGCAGACTATTCCCTAGCGGTAGCTCCTACAATGAGCAGTTCTTC.

The chain links TRBV7-3 to TRBJ2-1, with 7 bases fitting TRBD1. In germline, CDR1 is SGHTA, CDR2 FQGTGA. This CDR3 is 12 amino acids long. V lost 5 bases and J lost 9; bases outside the gene matches: 4. The CDR3 nucleotides are TGTGCCAGCAGCCCAGCAGGGGGTGAGCAGTTCTTC. The encoded protein is CASSPAGGEQFF.

This clone was seen once. The V and J genes are TRBV6-1 and TRBJ1-1; D might be TRBD1 (6 bases). Germline V gene sequence: CDR1 MNHNS, CDR2 SASEGT. The V and J ends lost 10 bases and 0 bases respectively, with 15 bases between them. The CDR3 spans 14 residues. CDR3 nucleotides: TGTGCCACCCCGGACAGACTAATGAACACTGAAGCTTTCTTT. Protein sequence: CATPDRLMNTEAFF.

The chain links TRBV5-1 to TRBJ2-2; no definite D call. Germline V CDR1 and CDR2: SGHRS, YFSETQ. Trimming took off 4 bases at V and 3 bases at J, with 16 bases between the two ends. This CDR3 has 16 amino acids. The CDR3 bases are TGCGCCAGCAGCCCCTCGTCGAGCGCGCACACCGGGGAGCTGTTTTTT. Its translation: CASSPSSSAHTGELFF.

The chain combines TRBV23-1 with TRBJ2-7; 11 nucleotides agree with TRBD1. TRBV23-1 is classed as an ORF, of uncertain function. Germline trimming cut 5 bases from V and 0 bases from J; bases unmatched to any gene: 15. This CDR3 spans 19 amino acids. The CDR3 reads CASSDPRDRGWRSSYEQYF. The DNA for the CDR3 is TGCGCCAGCAGTGACCCCCGGGACAGGGGGTGGCGGAGCTCCTACGAGCAGTACTTC.

The table lists this clone with a few counts. V is TRBV18 and J is TRBJ1-1; 9 nucleotides agree with TRBD1. J lost 3 bases, V lost 5 bases, and 10 bases had no gene match. From germline, CDR1 is KGHSH and CDR2 LQKENI. The CDR3 has 16 residues. The CDR3 sequence is CASSSTPRTGDTEAFF. CDR3 bases: TGTGCCAGCTCATCGACACCTAGGACAGGGGACACTGAAGCTTTCTTT.

A few counts support this clone. This chain connects TRBV5-6 to TRBJ2-7; weak D call: TRBD1 (5 bases). The CDR3 totals 15 residues. Germline values: CDR1 SGHDT, CDR2 YYEEEE. V was pared by 0 bases and J by 3 bases, with 13 bases between. CDR3: CASSLVGHQRYEQYF. The DNA of the CDR3 is TGTGCCAGCAGCTTGGTGGGGCACCAACGCTACGAGCAGTACTTC.

The sample holds a few counts of this clone. The chain joins TRBV14 to TRBJ2-1; 10 positions match TRBD1. There are 13 residues in the CDR3. The V and J ends lost 5 bases and 6 bases, in that order; junction bases with no gene match: 1. Germline V gene data show CDR1 as SGHDN and CDR2 as FVKESK. CDR3 in amino acids: CASSWTGGNEQFF. The CDR3 bases are TGTGCCAGCAGCTGGACAGGGGGCAATGAGCAGTTCTTC.

This clone has a handful of counts. The J gene is TRBJ1-1, the V gene TRBV10-3; TRBD1 aligns across 9 bases. V lost 4 bases to trimming and J lost 0 bases; unmatched junction nucleotides: 3. CDR1 and CDR2 from the germline V gene are ENHRY and SYGVKD. The CDR3 has 15 amino acids. The CDR3 nucleotides read TGTGCCATCAGTGGACAGGGGGGGGTGAACACTGAAGCTTTCTTT. This codes for CAISGQGGVNTEAFF.

This clone was seen ten or more times. This chain uses TRBV4-1 with TRBJ1-1, with a weak D call TRBD1 (5 bases). V lost 1 base and J 4 bases, leaving 16 bases between the germline ends. The CDR3 loop spans 16 amino acids. Per the germline V gene, CDR1 is MGHRA and CDR2 is YSYEKL. In DNA form, the CDR3 reads TGCGCCAGCAGCCAAGGAGTTCAGGGTAGCTTCACTGAAGCTTTCTTT. This codes for CASSQGVQGSFTEAFF.

The V gene is TRBV19, the J gene TRBJ2-1; perhaps TRBD1 as D (5 bases). The CDR3 is 13 amino acids. CDR1 LNHDA and CDR2 SQIVND come from the germline V gene (reference sequence). V was cut by 8 bases and J by 0 bases, with 8 bases left in between. The CDR3 reads CASQRGSYNEQFF. CDR3 DNA sequence: TGTGCCAGTCAAAGGGGCTCCTACAATGAGCAGTTCTTC.

V usage is TRBV2 and J usage is TRBJ2-1; TRBD2 agrees at 7 bases. V trimming: 7 bases; J trimming: 0 bases; junction bases outside the gene matches: 6. Germline V gene sequence: CDR1 SNHLY, CDR2 FYNNEI. The CDR3 consists of 15 residues. The CDR3 bases are TGTGCCAGCACCCCTAGCGGTTACTCCTACAATGAGCAGTTCTTC. As protein: CASTPSGYSYNEQFF.

J is TRBJ2-7 and V is TRBV27; possible D gene TRBD2, 5 bases. Trimming left V 4 bases short and J 2 bases short, with 9 bases between. Germline V lookup: CDR1 MNHEY, CDR2 SMNVEV (reference sequence). The CDR3 is 13 amino acids. The CDR3 sequence is CASSSDGTYEQYF. The CDR3 region has the DNA TGTGCCAGCAGTTCCGACGGGACCTACGAGCAGTACTTC.

The genes are TRBV28 and TRBJ1-5; D possibly corresponds to TRBD1 (6 bases). V lost 8 bases and J lost 11, with 25 bases in between. The CDR3 is 15 amino acids. Germline V lookup: CDR1 MDHEN, CDR2 SYDVKM. CDR3 DNA sequence: TGTGCCAGCTCCACCCAGGGGAGGGGGGGTCTAGCCCAGCATTTT. It translates to CASSTQGRGGLAQHF.

The V call is TRBV7-2, the J call TRBJ1-5; possibly TRBD1 for D (5 bases). The germline V gene has CDR1 SGHTA and CDR2 FQGNSA. CDR3 length equals 15 residues. Trimming took off 6 bases at V and 0 bases at J, with 12 bases between the two ends. The CDR3 is CASRPTGDSNQPQHF. The CDR3 region has the DNA TGTGCCAGCAGACCCACAGGAGATAGCAATCAGCCCCAGCATTTT.

The gene calls are TRBV6-5 and TRBJ1-5; D gene uncertain. The germline V gene encodes CDR1 MNHEY and CDR2 SVGAGI. This CDR3 region has 14 residues. Trimming pared 5 bases from V and 5 bases from J, leaving 13 bases between. CDR3 DNA sequence: TGTGCCAGCAGTGCGGAAAAGTTCTATCAGCCCCAGCATTTT. It is translated as CASSAEKFYQPQHF.

This clone was detected a few times. V usage is TRBV2 and J usage is TRBJ2-3; the match to TRBD2 covers 13 bases. V shed 6 bases, J shed 6 bases, and the junction held 6 bases outside the gene matches. From germline, CDR1 is SNHLY and CDR2 FYNNEI. CDR3 length: 15 amino acids. CDR3 nucleotides: TGTGCCAGCAGAAGACTAGCGGGGGGCCTCGATACGCAGTATTTT. It yields the protein CASRRLAGGLDTQYF.

The chain is built from TRBV7-6 and TRBJ2-2, with a tentative D call TRBD1 (6 bases). Germline V gene sequence: CDR1 SGHVS, CDR2 FNYEAQ. Trimming took off 4 bases at V and 7 bases at J, with 10 bases between the two ends. The CDR3 has 13 residues. CDR3 in amino acids: CASSYQGYGELFF. The CDR3 DNA follows: TGTGCCAGCAGCTACCAGGGGTACGGGGAGCTGTTTTTT.

The chain recombines TRBV2 with TRBJ2-1; 8 bases fit TRBD1. The CDR3 loop spans 16 amino acids. Trimming at V came to 5 bases and at J to 4 bases, leaving 10 bases not matched to a gene. Germline V gene lookup returns CDR1 SNHLY and CDR2 FYNNEI. The CDR3 is CASSRGQATFYNEQFF. The CDR3 DNA reads as TGTGCCAGCAGTCGGGGACAGGCGACGTTTTACAATGAGCAGTTCTTC.

The V and J genes are TRBV18 and TRBJ1-5, with 9 positions matching TRBD1. The germline gives CDR1 KGHSH, CDR2 LQKENI. The V and J ends lost 4 bases and 6 bases, in that order; junction bases with no gene match: 10. This CDR3 has 16 amino acids. The DNA of the CDR3 is TGTGCCAGCTCACAAAAAACACAGGGGGCGGGTCAGCCCCAGCATTTT. It is translated as CASSQKTQGAGQPQHF.

The chain couples TRBV7-9 to TRBJ1-4; D possibly corresponds to TRBD1 (5 bases). Per germline, CDR1 SEHNR and CDR2 FQNEAQ (reference sequence). The V end was cut by 4 bases, the J end by 8 bases, with 14 bases between. The CDR3 consists of 14 residues. CDR3 amino acids: CASSSDGRGEKLFF. Written as DNA, the CDR3 is TGTGCCAGCAGCTCGGACGGGCGGGGGGAAAAACTGTTTTTT. Based on the CDR3 plus reference TRBV7-9 and TRBJ1-4, the full variable domain is DTGVSQNPRHKITKRGQNVTFRCDPISEHNRLYWYRQTLGQGPEFLTYFQNEAQLEKSRLLSDRFSAERPKGSFSTLEIQRTEQGDSAMYLCASSSDGRGEKLFFGSGTQLSVL.

The rearrangement joins TRBV7-9 to TRBJ1-2, with D unclear. The germline V gene has CDR1 SEHNR and CDR2 FQNEAQ (reference sequence). The ends were cut back, 1 base at V and 6 bases at J, with 15 bases in the middle. The CDR3 is made up of 15 amino acids. CDR3 in amino acids: CASSLELGLENGYTF. CDR3 coding DNA: TGTGCCAGCAGCTTAGAATTAGGACTGGAGAATGGCTACACCTTC.

This clone was recorded a few times. The chain links TRBV5-6 to TRBJ2-3; maybe TRBD2 (6 bases). Trimming cost V 4 bases and J 6 bases, with 24 bases left between them. Germline CDR1 and CDR2: SGHDT and YYEEEE. This CDR3 is 17 amino acids long. This CDR3 reads CASSPFERVLPPDTQYF. For the CDR3, the DNA is TGTGCCAGCAGCCCTTTTGAGCGGGTCCTTCCCCCCGATACGCAGTATTTT.